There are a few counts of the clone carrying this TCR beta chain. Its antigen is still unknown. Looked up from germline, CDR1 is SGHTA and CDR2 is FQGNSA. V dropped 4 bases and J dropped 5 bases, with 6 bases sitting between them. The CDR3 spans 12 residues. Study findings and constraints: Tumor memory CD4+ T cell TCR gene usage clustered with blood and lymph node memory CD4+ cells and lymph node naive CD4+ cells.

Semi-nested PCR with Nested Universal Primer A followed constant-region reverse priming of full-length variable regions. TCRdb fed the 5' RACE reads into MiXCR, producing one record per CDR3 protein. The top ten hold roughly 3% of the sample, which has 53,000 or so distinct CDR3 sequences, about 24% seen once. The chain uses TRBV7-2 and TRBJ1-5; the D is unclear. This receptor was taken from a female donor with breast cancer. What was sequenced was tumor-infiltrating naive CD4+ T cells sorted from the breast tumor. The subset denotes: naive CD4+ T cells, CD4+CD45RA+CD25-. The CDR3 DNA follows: TGTGCCAGCAGCTGGACCGATCAGCCCCAGCATTTT. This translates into CASSWTDQPQHF.